This T cell receptor (beta chain) was identified during a study of shared clonotypes between healthy human individuals. Study results and caveats: Some clonotypes were shared by all four sorted-subset donors, while others were not shared. The non-shared ones had lower generation probabilities than the shared ones. Naive CD4 clonotypes overlapped across a handful of donors at about 5.2%.

Original data processing: Junction-only sequences without quality scores were provided by ImmunoSEQ, so filtering was different. TCRdb's copy holds only in-frame clones and misses some; the assay was immunoSEQ multiplex PCR. V, J and clone size were drawn from that table, and D and trimming were deduced from the DNA. The sample lists around 1.6 million clones; nearly 99% were seen once. Trimming took off 3 bases at V and 0 bases at J, with 6 bases between the two ends. The CDR3 length is 14 residues. CDR1 and CDR2 (germline): ENHRY, SYGVKD. On this clone itself: The antigen is unknown.

The chain combines TRBV10-3 with TRBJ1-5; D remains ambiguous. The receptor comes from a man aged 30-40 years in good health. The sequenced material came from naive CD4+ T cells sorted from blood. The subset was: CD45RA+ positively selected. Here the CDR3 reads CAISEGYSNQPQHF. CDR3 nucleotide sequence: TGTGCCATCAGTGAAGGGTATAGCAATCAGCCCCAGCATTTT.